A single sample gave rise to the 32 T cell receptor beta chains below, sequenced in a study of T cell repertoires in cytomegalovirus infection. Their target antigens are unknown. TCRdb reanalysed the reads using MiXCR and keeps one entry per CDR3 protein. The profile shows hundreds of thousands of distinct CDR3 sequences, over 25% of them singletons. The input for sequencing was cultured CD8+ T cells from PBMCs, taken from culture after CMV antigen stimulation. The receptors come from a human donor in good health (CMV status not recorded). Some clones in this sample may be carry-over from other donors' samples.

The chain links TRBV24-1 to TRBJ2-5; TRBD1 aligns across 12 bases. The CDR3 runs to 15 residues. CDR1 is KGHDR and CDR2 is SFDVKD in the germline V gene. V gave up 4 bases and J gave up 4 bases; unmatched junction bases: 3. CDR3 amino acids: CATSEGTGGRETQYF. CDR3 nucleotides: TGTGCCACCAGTGAGGGGACAGGGGGCAGAGAGACCCAGTACTTC.

The rearrangement links TRBV7-9 to TRBJ2-3; tentative D call: TRBD2 (7 bases). Trimming removed 2 bases from V and 5 bases from J, with 14 bases in between. The CDR3 contains 15 residues. Germline V gives CDR1 SEHNR, CDR2 FQNEAQ (reference sequence). CDR3: CASSLRGGAEDTQYF. CDR3 nucleotide sequence: TGTGCCAGCAGCTTAAGAGGGGGGGCCGAAGATACGCAGTATTTT.

This clonotype was recorded many times. The junction differs from germline at one of its ends, possibly a read error. This chain uses TRBV7-7 with TRBJ2-1; the match to TRBD2 covers 13 bases. CDR3 length: 16 residues. Germline V lookup: CDR1 SSHAT, CDR2 FNYEAQ (reference sequence). The CDR3 protein is CASSLQGLAGDNEQFF. The CDR3 nucleotides read TGTGCTAGCAGCTTGCAAGGACTAGCGGGGGACAATGAGCAGTTCTTC.

This chain uses TRBV4-3 with TRBJ1-5, with D possibly matching TRBD1 (6 bases). This CDR3 has 15 residues. The germline V gene has CDR1 LGHNA and CDR2 YSLEER. Trimming took 0 bases from V and 7 from J, leaving 13 bases between them. The CDR3 DNA sequence: TGCGCCAGCAGCCAAGATCTAGGACAGATCCAGCCCCAGCATTTT. It yields the protein CASSQDLGQIQPQHF.

This chain links TRBV12-3 or TRBV12-4 with TRBJ2-7; possibly TRBD1 for D (6 bases). V lost 1 base and J 12 bases, leaving 16 bases between the germline ends. The CDR3 totals 13 residues. The CDR3 spells CASSLEPRTVLYF. CDR3 DNA: TGTGCCAGCAGTTTAGAACCCCGGACAGTCCTGTACTTC.

This clonotype showed up just a few times. The J gene is TRBJ2-1, the V gene TRBV7-8, with a possible D match to TRBD2 (5 bases). Germline CDR1 and CDR2: SGHVS and FQNEAQ. This CDR3 has 18 amino acids. V was trimmed by 1 base and J by 0 bases, leaving 16 bases between them. CDR3 sequence (DNA): TGTGCCAGCAGCTTAGTTCGGAGAGCGGTTAGCTCCTACAATGAGCAGTTCTTC. Protein product: CASSLVRRAVSSYNEQFF.

This chain connects TRBV12-3 or TRBV12-4 to TRBJ1-4, with a weak D call TRBD1 (5 bases). This CDR3 is built from 14 residues. V lost 0 bases, J lost 7 bases, and 9 bases lay in between. In DNA form, the CDR3 reads TGTGCCAGCAGTTTAGCTTCGGGGGGTGAAAAACTGTTTTTT. It is translated as CASSLASGGEKLFF.

This chain connects TRBV7-6 to TRBJ2-1, with D possibly TRBD2 on 5 matching bases. Trimming pared 4 bases from V and 10 bases from J, leaving 23 bases between. CDR1 is SGHVS and CDR2 is FNYEAQ in the germline V gene. The CDR3 sequence is 16 residues long. The CDR3 region has the DNA TGTGCCAGCAGCTCCCGTTTGGCCACCGCCACGGGGGAGCAGTTCTTC. Translation gives CASSSRLATATGEQFF.

This chain uses TRBV12-3 or TRBV12-4 with TRBJ2-1; D may correspond to TRBD1 or TRBD2 (5 bases each). The CDR3 extends over 13 amino acids. Trimming shortened V by 6 bases and J by 4 bases, and 10 bases separated the two germline ends. This CDR3 reads CASRWDPYNEQFF. The CDR3 bases are TGTGCCAGCAGGTGGGACCCATACAATGAGCAGTTCTTC.

CDR3 region: CASRSRGNYGYTF. The CDR3 nucleotides are TGTGCCAGCCGGAGCAGGGGGAACTATGGCTACACCTTC. V gene TRBV19 combines with J gene TRBJ1-2; 7 nucleotides agree with TRBD1. Trimming at V came to 9 bases and at J to 2 bases, leaving 6 bases not matched to a gene. Per the germline V gene, CDR1 is LNHDA and CDR2 is SQIVND (reference sequence). The CDR3 totals 13 residues.

This clonotype has a single count. This chain uses TRBV15 with TRBJ2-2; 7 bases are a match to TRBD1. Per germline, CDR1 LNHNV and CDR2 YYDKDF (reference sequence). This CDR3 spans 18 amino acids. Trimming took 0 bases from V and 6 from J; bases not matched to a gene: 13. CDR3 loop: CATSRDPAATGIPGELFF. CDR3 in DNA: TGTGCCACCAGCAGAGACCCGGCCGCGACAGGGATTCCCGGGGAGCTGTTTTTT.

This clonotype has more than one count but fewer than ten. The V call is TRBV12-5, the J call TRBJ1-1; D gene unclear. Trimming took off 6 bases at V and 10 bases at J, with 15 bases between the two ends. This CDR3 spans 12 amino acids. Germline-derived CDR1 and CDR2 are LGHNT and FRNRAP. The CDR3, as DNA: TGTGCTAGTGGACCGGGCTCCCGGGGAGCTTTCTTT. Protein product: CASGPGSRGAFF. Full variable domain (missing parts from reference TRBV12-5 and TRBJ1-1): DARVTQTPRHKVTEMGQEVTMRCQPILGHNTVFWYRQTMMQGLELLAYFRNRAPLDDSGMPKDRFSAEMPDATLATLKIQPSEPRDSAVYFCASGPGSRGAFFGQGTRLTVV.

A remark on this clonotype: One end of the junction does not line up with germline, which may come from a read error. The chain recombines TRBV2 with TRBJ2-1, with TRBD2 matching over 10 bases. Germline CDR1 SNHLY, CDR2 FYNNEI. This CDR3 spans 14 amino acids. The CDR3 bases are TGTACCAGCAGCCAGAGCGGGGGGGCAAATGAGCAGTTCTTC. It codes for CTSSQSGGANEQFF.

Worth noting for this clonotype: The junction departs from the called germline gene at one end, perhaps through a read error. This chain's CDR3 is CASRREGSSGTNVLTF. The CDR3 DNA reads as TGTGCCAGCAGAAGGGAAGGGAGCTCTGGGACCAACGTCCTGACTTTC. The gene calls are TRBV11-1 and TRBJ2-6, with a tentative D call TRBD2 (5 bases). The germline CDR1 and CDR2 sequences are SGHAT and FQDESV (reference sequence). This CDR3 is 16 amino acids long.

The chain is built from TRBV7-8 and TRBJ2-7, with D perhaps matching TRBD1 (6 bases). The germline V and J ends were trimmed by 7 bases and 3 bases, with 16 bases remaining between them. Per the germline V gene, CDR1 is SGHVS and CDR2 is FQNEAQ. This CDR3 is 14 amino acids long. For the CDR3, the DNA is TGTGCCAGCACACAGGGATGGGGCTTCTACGAGCAGTACTTC. This translates into CASTQGWGFYEQYF.

The chain links TRBV7-9 to TRBJ2-6; D possibly uses TRBD1 or TRBD2 (5 bases each). The germline CDR1 and CDR2 sequences are SEHNR and FQNEAQ (reference sequence). The V end was cut by 5 bases, the J end by 0 bases, with 29 bases between. CDR3 length: 22 residues. CDR3 sequence (DNA): TGTGCCAGCAGCCCAGGGTATTCGGCTAATGGGGGAGAATCCTCTGGGGCCAACGTCCTGACTTTC. It translates to CASSPGYSANGGESSGANVLTF.

This clonotype was seen a handful of times. V usage is TRBV19 and J usage is TRBJ2-1; 10 nucleotides line up with TRBD2. Trimming removed 5 bases from V and 7 bases from J; junction bases left unmatched: 8. The length of the CDR3 is 15 residues. CDR1 and CDR2 (germline): LNHDA, SQIVND (reference sequence). In DNA, the CDR3 is TGTGCCAGTAGTTTTAGCGGGGGGAACGGAAATGAGCAGTTCTTC. Translation: CASSFSGGNGNEQFF.

This clonotype showed up just a few times. The CDR3 nucleotides read TGTGCCAGTAGTCTGGCAGGGAACGGGGAGCTGTTTTTT. Its translation is CASSLAGNGELFF. The V gene is TRBV19, the J gene TRBJ2-2; possibly TRBD1 for D (5 bases). The germline V and J ends were trimmed by 5 bases and 7 bases, with 11 bases remaining between them. The CDR3 has 13 residues. Germline CDR1 LNHDA, CDR2 SQIVND (reference sequence).

The chain combines TRBV6-6 with TRBJ2-2; 7 positions agree with TRBD2. The CDR3 runs to 16 residues. Germline CDR1 and CDR2: MNHNY and SVGAGI (reference sequence). The trim removed 2 bases at V and 4 bases at J, leaving 7 bases unmatched. The CDR3 is CASSYLTSLGTGELFF. The CDR3 DNA reads TGTGCCAGCAGTTACCTGACTAGCCTAGGCACCGGGGAGCTGTTTTTT.

As to this clonotype: This may be a read error, as it is one base from a much larger clone. The CDR3 end shows no conserved phenylalanine or tryptophan, and so a read error is likely. The chain links TRBV6-6 to TRBJ2-3; D may be TRBD2 (5 bases). This CDR3 is 18 amino acids long. V was shortened by 0 bases and J by 2 bases, with 18 bases between the two germline ends. Germline values: CDR1 MNHNY, CDR2 SVGAGI (reference sequence). DNA for the CDR3: TGTGCCAGCAGTTACTCGATCCGGGGAAGAGGACCCACAGATACGCAGTATCTT. As protein: CASSYSIRGRGPTDTQYL.

This clonotype has a count of ten or more. The V and J genes are TRBV7-8 and TRBJ2-1, with 8 bases aligning to TRBD1. Germline-derived CDR1 and CDR2 are SGHVS and FQNEAQ. V gave up 3 bases and J gave up 7 bases; unmatched junction bases: 8. CDR3 length equals 15 residues. As DNA, the CDR3 is TGTGCCAGCAGCTTTACGCAGGGGGCTTGGAATGAGCAGTTCTTC. Its translation: CASSFTQGAWNEQFF.

The rearrangement links TRBV15 to TRBJ1-1; D remains unclear. Germline V gene lookup returns CDR1 LNHNV and CDR2 YYDKDF (reference sequence). The CDR3 totals 14 residues. Deletions cut 3 bases from V and 0 bases from J, with 8 bases between. In DNA, the CDR3 is TGTGCCACCAGCAGGAAGGGTTTGAACACTGAAGCTTTCTTT. This encodes CATSRKGLNTEAFF.

This clonotype has a handful of counts. V usage is TRBV3-1 and J usage is TRBJ2-1; tentatively, D is TRBD1 or TRBD2 (5 bases each). With 8 bases removed from V and 5 bases from J, the gap between germline ends came to 16 bases. Germline assignment: CDR1 LGHDT and CDR2 YNNKEL (reference sequence). The CDR3 extends over 14 amino acids. CDR3 residues: CASGPSGTNNEQFF. The CDR3 bases are TGTGCCAGCGGCCCCTCCGGGACCAACAATGAGCAGTTCTTC.

This clonotype was observed a handful of times. The chain uses TRBV20-1 and TRBJ2-7; a possible D gene is TRBD1 (5 bases). CDR3 length: 15 residues. The V end was cut by 0 bases, the J end by 3 bases, with 15 bases between. Per germline, CDR1 DFQATT and CDR2 SNEGSKA (reference sequence). In DNA form, the CDR3 reads TGCAGTGCTAGAGATAGTACAGGCAATTTCTACGAGCAGTACTTC. The encoded protein is CSARDSTGNFYEQYF.

The V and J genes are TRBV6-5 and TRBJ2-1; 8 bases map to TRBD1. CDR3 size: 15 residues. Per the germline V gene, CDR1 is MNHEY and CDR2 is SVGAGI. The J segment lost 4 bases and the V segment lost 4 bases, leaving 6 bases of the junction unmatched. The CDR3 region is CASSLTGAFYNEQFF. CDR3 nucleotide sequence: TGTGCCAGCAGTTTGACAGGGGCTTTTTACAATGAGCAGTTCTTC.

The V and J genes are TRBV24-1 and TRBJ2-3, with a weak D call TRBD1 (5 bases). The CDR3 is made up of 14 amino acids. Germline CDR1 and CDR2: KGHDR and SFDVKD. Trimming left V 7 bases short and J 6 bases short, with 16 bases between. CDR3 nucleotides: TGTGCCACCAGGGCCCAGGGAAGGTCCGATACGCAGTATTTT. Translated: CATRAQGRSDTQYF.

The chain couples TRBV5-4 to TRBJ1-1; a weak D match, TRBD1 (6 bases). Germline lookup yields CDR1 SGHNT and CDR2 YYREEE (reference sequence). With 0 bases removed from V and 6 bases from J, the gap between germline ends came to 12 bases. The CDR3 length is 14 residues. Here the CDR3 reads CASSLEGGGSEAFF. CDR3 nucleotide sequence: TGTGCCAGCAGCTTGGAGGGGGGAGGTTCTGAAGCTTTCTTT.

This clonotype was counted a few times. The rearrangement links TRBV2 to TRBJ2-7; possible D gene TRBD1, 6 bases. This CDR3 region has 15 residues. Germline-derived CDR1 and CDR2 are SNHLY and FYNNEI. V was clipped by 3 bases and J by 2 bases, with 14 bases between them. CDR3 nucleotide sequence: TGTGCCAGCAGTGATACATTTAACAGGGCCTACGAGCAGTACGTC. This sequence encodes CASSDTFNRAYEQYV.

The chain employs TRBV20-1 and TRBJ1-2; TRBD1 agrees at 8 bases. This CDR3 has 19 amino acids. The junction had 24 bases not matched to a gene; V was cut back by 1 base and J by 8 bases. The germline V gene has CDR1 DFQATT and CDR2 SNEGSKA (reference sequence). In DNA, the CDR3 is TGCAGTGCTAGAGGCATCCCCCGTGGGACAGGTCGACTCCCGGGAGGCTACACCTTC. This gives the protein CSARGIPRGTGRLPGGYTF.

This clonotype was recorded at least ten times. This chain links TRBV7-9 with TRBJ2-3; possibly TRBD2 for D (6 bases). The CDR3 loop spans 17 amino acids. The ends were cut back, 4 bases at V and 3 bases at J, with 20 bases in the middle. Germline lookup yields CDR1 SEHNR and CDR2 FQNEAQ (reference sequence). The CDR3 here is CASSSIMGRLATDTQYF. The DNA of the CDR3 is TGTGCCAGCAGCTCCATAATGGGGAGGCTAGCGACAGATACGCAGTATTTT.

This clonotype was observed a handful of times. This rearrangement joins TRBV23-1 to TRBJ1-5; perhaps TRBD1 as D (5 bases). TRBV23-1 is assigned to the ORF class and has an uncertain function. There are 17 residues in the CDR3. The ends were cut back, 0 bases at V and 0 bases at J, with 12 bases in the middle. CDR3 region: CASSQSSQENSNQPQHF. The CDR3 nucleotides read TGCGCCAGCAGTCAATCCTCACAGGAAAATAGCAATCAGCCCCAGCATTTT.

The V and J genes are TRBV5-4 and TRBJ2-1, with TRBD1 as a possible D gene (6 bases). Trimming stripped 4 bases from V and 2 bases from J, with 16 bases between. The CDR3 has 16 residues. The V gene's germline CDR1 is SGHNT and CDR2 YYREEE (reference sequence). DNA for the CDR3: TGTGCCAGCAGCCCAACTTGGGGGCTCACCTACAATGAGCAGTTCTTC. This gives the protein CASSPTWGLTYNEQFF.